These T cell receptor beta chains were read from a single sample in a study of T cell changes during pregnancy in multiple sclerosis. TCRdb keeps only in-frame clones here, not all; method: immunoSEQ multiplex PCR. Here the sample spans over 10,000 clones, approximately 88% being singletons. The material sequenced was CD8+ T cells from peripheral blood mononuclear cells, taken in the second trimester of pregnancy. The source of these receptors is a female donor in good health, enrolled as a control in a pregnancy study. The CDR3 runs from the conserved cysteine through the conserved F or W. The D gene is left open where the match is weak. Clone size, where shown, is once, few, many, or a class for clones that have expanded.

D,J,size,V,DNA,CDR3
.,TRBJ2-7,.,TRBV5-4,TGTGCCAGCAGCTCCGGGACACACGCCTACGAGCAGTACTTC,CASSSGTHAYEQYF
.,TRBJ2-7,.,TRBV20-1,TGCAGTGCTAGGCAAGCTTACGAGCAGTACTTC,CSARQAYEQYF
TRBD1,TRBJ2-1,.,TRBV16,TGTGCCAGCAGCCGACCTTGGACAGGGGGCAATGAGCAGTTCTTC,CASSRPWTGGNEQFF
TRBD2,TRBJ2-1,.,TRBV6-1,TGTGCCAGTCCAGCGGGGAACAATGAGCAGTTCTTC,CASPAGNNEQFF
.,TRBJ2-7,.,TRBV7-2,TGTGCCAGCAGCCAGTTTCTCGAATACGAGCAGTACTTC,CASSQFLEYEQYF
.,TRBJ2-3,.,TRBV9,TGTGCCAGCAGCGTAGCCGGGTCCGCAGATACGCAGTATTTT,CASSVAGSADTQYF
.,TRBJ2-7,medium-sized,TRBV28,TGTGCCAGCAGCCTACGGTCTCTAAAATCCCACGAGCAGTACTTC,CASSLRSLKSHEQYF
.,TRBJ2-1,.,TRBV7-8,TGTGCCAGCAGCTTAGTACAGGACGATGAGCAGTTCTTC,CASSLVQDDEQFF
.,TRBJ1-2,.,TRBV4-1,TGCGCCAGCAGCCAAGTATGGGGCATCTATGGCTACACCTTC,CASSQVWGIYGYTF
.,TRBJ1-1,.,TRBV4-2,TGTGCCAGCAGCCAAAAAAACGGGGGGAACACTGAAGCTTTCTTT,CASSQKNGGNTEAFF
.,TRBJ1-2,.,TRBV5-6,TGTGCCAGCAGCTTTTCCTCGGGGGGCCTGCGGGGCTACACCTTC,CASSFSSGGLRGYTF
TRBD2,TRBJ2-1,.,TRBV2,TGTGCCACGATAGCCGGGACTAGCCTGTATGAGCAGTTCTTC,CATIAGTSLYEQFF
.,TRBJ1-2,.,TRBV21-1,TGTGCCAGCAGCAAAGTGAACAGGGGGACCCATGGCTACACCTTC,CASSKVNRGTHGYTF
TRBD2,TRBJ2-1,.,TRBV7-2,TGTGCCAGCAGTCTTCTAGCGGGGGGCCACAATGAGCAGTTCTTC,CASSLLAGGHNEQFF
TRBD1,TRBJ2-1,once,TRBV7-9,TGTGCCAGCAGCGGGGACAGGGGATTCGGTGAGCAGTTCTTC,CASSGDRGFGEQFF
.,TRBJ1-6,.,TRBV11-2,TGTGCCAGCAGCTACCCCTTGAGCTCCTATAATTCACCCCTCCACTTT,CASSYPLSSYNSPLHF
TRBD1,TRBJ1-1,.,TRBV29-1,TGCAGCGTGGCCGGGACAGGGGGCCTGAACACTGAAGCTTTCTTT,CSVAGTGGLNTEAFF
TRBD1,TRBJ1-1,.,TRBV5-1,TGCGCCAGCAGTCGACAGGGGGTGAACACTGAAGCTTTCTTT,CASSRQGVNTEAFF
TRBD2,TRBJ2-7,medium-sized,TRBV7-6,TGTGCCAGCAGCTTGGGGCTAGCGGGGGAGACCTACGAGCAGTACTTC,CASSLGLAGETYEQYF
.,TRBJ2-4,.,TRBV7-2,TGTGCCAGCAGCTTAGCTAAAGGGGTCGACATTCAGTACTTC,CASSLAKGVDIQYF
.,TRBJ1-6,few,TRBV7-9,TGTGCCAGCTCCCGGACAGTTACCTATAATTCACCCCTCCACTTT,CASSRTVTYNSPLHF
.,TRBJ1-3,.,TRBV7-9,TGTGCCAGCAGCCTGCGGGGGGGAAACACCATATATTTT,CASSLRGGNTIYF
TRBD2,TRBJ2-5,.,TRBV29-1,TGCAGCGTCCCCACCTATACACTAGCGGGAGATCCTAATACCCAGTACTTC,CSVPTYTLAGDPNTQYF
.,TRBJ2-7,.,TRBV7-3,TGTGCCAGCAGCTTAACAGGTAGCTATCACGAGCAGTACTTC,CASSLTGSYHEQYF
TRBD2,TRBJ2-1,.,TRBV4-3,TGCGCCAGCAGCCAGGGTTCTAGCGGGAGTCCCTACAATGAGCAGTTCTTC,CASSQGSSGSPYNEQFF
.,TRBJ1-5,.,TRBV28,TGTGCCAGCAGTTTGGGGTCTCCGGGAGGCAATCAGCCCCAGCATTTT,CASSLGSPGGNQPQHF
TRBD1,TRBJ2-7,once,TRBV13,TGTGCCAGCAGCTCGACAGGGAGCTACGAGCAGTACTTC,CASSSTGSYEQYF
.,TRBJ2-7,once,TRBV19,TGTGCCAGTAGTATAGGGAGCGTTGACTACGAGCAGTACTTC,CASSIGSVDYEQYF
.,TRBJ2-5,.,TRBV5-6,TGTGCCAGCAACAGGGCTGGCGGGGGCGGAGAGACCCAGTACTTC,CASNRAGGGGETQYF
.,TRBJ2-3,.,TRBV2,TGTGCCAGCAGTAGCCGGGACACCAACACAGATACGCAGTATTTT,CASSSRDTNTDTQYF
TRBD1,TRBJ2-5,.,TRBV4-2,TGTGCCAGCAGCCAAGGGACAGGCTTTCAAGAGACCCAGTACTTC,CASSQGTGFQETQYF
TRBD2,TRBJ2-2,medium-sized,TRBV7-3,TGTGCCAGCAGCTTAGGGCTAGCGGGAGGCTACACCGGGGAGCTGTTTTTT,CASSLGLAGGYTGELFF
TRBD1,TRBJ2-7,.,TRBV7-6,TGTGCCAGCAGCCTCGGGACAGCGCACTCCTACGAGCAGTACTTC,CASSLGTAHSYEQYF
.,TRBJ2-7,.,TRBV7-2,TGTGCCAGCAGCTTCAGCTCCTACGAGCAGTACTTC,CASSFSSYEQYF
.,TRBJ1-1,.,TRBV13,TGTGCCAGCAGCTTAGGCCGGAGTGGTGCAGAAGCTTTCTTT,CASSLGRSGAEAFF
.,TRBJ2-7,.,TRBV19,TGTGCCAGTAAGCCCTCAGGCCCTTTCGAGCAGTACTTC,CASKPSGPFEQYF
TRBD2,TRBJ2-7,.,TRBV28,TGTGCCAGCAGTTTATTTGGCGGGAGAATCTACGAGCAGTACTTC,CASSLFGGRIYEQYF
TRBD1,TRBJ1-1,few,TRBV5-1,TGCGCCAGCAGCTCTTACAGGGGGGACACTGAAGCTTTCTTT,CASSSYRGDTEAFF
.,TRBJ2-7,.,TRBV28,TGTGCCAGCCCTAAGAAAGTACTAGGCCGACCCTACGAGCAGTACTTC,CASPKKVLGRPYEQYF
TRBD2,TRBJ2-2,.,TRBV9,TGTGCCAGCAGCACGGGACTAGCGGGAAATCCGAACACCGGGGAGCTGTTTTTT,CASSTGLAGNPNTGELFF
TRBD1,TRBJ1-4,.,TRBV4-1,TGCGCCAGCAGCCGCGGGACAGGGGATGAAAAACTGTTTTTT,CASSRGTGDEKLFF
.,TRBJ1-1,.,TRBV5-4,TGTGCCAGCAGCTTGGTTGGCGGGGTCTCTGAAGCTTTCTTT,CASSLVGGVSEAFF